This T cell receptor (beta chain) was recovered during a study of vaccination and CD4 T cells after COVID-19. Treatment denoted: approximately 9-day PBMC culture with coronavirus spike peptide pools or control peptides (ViraFEST assay). Pre-COVID-19 pandemic sampling (2011-2018) yielded the unexposed donor's CD4+ T cells. This CDR3 contains 14 residues. From germline, CDR1 is DFQATT and CDR2 SNEGSKA (reference sequence). V gave up 5 bases and J gave up 0 bases; unmatched junction bases: 1. Cultured CD4+ T-cell DNA underwent Oncomine TCR Beta short-read sequencing. It was cultured CD4+ T cells from which genomic DNA was extracted. TCRdb processed the PCR reads anew with MiXCR; each CDR3 protein has one entry. The sample shows 9,900 or so distinct CDR3 sequences, 25% to 30% of them seen only once. This clonotype was observed a handful of times. Antigen: not known.

The specimen sequenced was CD4+ T cells from blood, cultured in vitro. The chain combines TRBV20-1 with TRBJ1-5; 10 positions match TRBD1. The origin of this receptor is a human donor in good health. The CDR3 loop is CSAWDRGSNQPQHF. The CDR3 DNA follows: TGCAGTGCTTGGGACAGGGGTAGCAATCAGCCCCAGCATTTT.